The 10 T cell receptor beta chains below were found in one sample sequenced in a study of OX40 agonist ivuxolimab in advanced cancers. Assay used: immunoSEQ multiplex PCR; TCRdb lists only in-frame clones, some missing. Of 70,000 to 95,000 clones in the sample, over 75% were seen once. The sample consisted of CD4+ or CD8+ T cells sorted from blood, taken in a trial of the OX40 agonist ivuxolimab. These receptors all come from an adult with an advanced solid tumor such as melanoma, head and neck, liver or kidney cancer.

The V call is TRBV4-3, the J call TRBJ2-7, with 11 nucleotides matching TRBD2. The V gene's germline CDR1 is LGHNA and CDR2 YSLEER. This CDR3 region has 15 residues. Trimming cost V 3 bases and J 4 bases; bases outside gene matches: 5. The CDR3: CASSQGGTSGYEQYF. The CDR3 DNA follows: TGCGCCAGCAGCCAGGGAGGGACTAGCGGATACGAGCAGTACTTC.

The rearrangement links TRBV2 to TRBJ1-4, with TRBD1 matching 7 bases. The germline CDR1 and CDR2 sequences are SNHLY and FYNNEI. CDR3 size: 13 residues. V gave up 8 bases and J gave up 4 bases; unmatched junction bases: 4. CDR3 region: CASRDRLNEKLFF. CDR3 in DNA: TGTGCCAGCCGGGACAGACTTAATGAAAAACTGTTTTTT. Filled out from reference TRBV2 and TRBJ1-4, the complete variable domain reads EPEVTQTPSHQVTQMGQEVILRCVPISNHLYFYWYRQILGQKVEFLVSFYNNEISEKSEIFDDQFSVERPDGSNFTLKIRSTKLEDSAMYFCASRDRLNEKLFFGSGTQLSVL.

The CDR3 is CASSLSLRQGEGTF. The CDR3 DNA reads as TGTGCCAGCAGCTTATCCCTCCGACAGGGAGAGGGAACCTTC. The chain uses TRBV7-2 and TRBJ1-2; TRBD1 aligns across 7 bases. The V segment lost 2 bases and the J segment 14 bases; nucleotides outside the gene matches: 14. The germline gives CDR1 SGHTA, CDR2 FQGNSA. The CDR3 runs to 14 residues.

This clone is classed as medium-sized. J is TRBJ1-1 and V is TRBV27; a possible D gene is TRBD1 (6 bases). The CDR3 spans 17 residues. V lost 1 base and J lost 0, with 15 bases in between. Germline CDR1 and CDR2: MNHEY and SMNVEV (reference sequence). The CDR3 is CASSLFGQGRLNTEAFF. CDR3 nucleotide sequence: TGTGCCAGCAGTTTATTTGGGCAGGGGAGATTGAACACTGAAGCTTTCTTT.

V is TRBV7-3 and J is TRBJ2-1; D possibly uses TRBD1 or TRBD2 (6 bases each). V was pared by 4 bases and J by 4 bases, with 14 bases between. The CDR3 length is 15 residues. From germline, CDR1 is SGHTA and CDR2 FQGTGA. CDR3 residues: CASSSSGAGYNEQFF. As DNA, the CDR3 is TGTGCCAGCAGCTCGTCGGGGGCAGGTTACAATGAGCAGTTCTTC.

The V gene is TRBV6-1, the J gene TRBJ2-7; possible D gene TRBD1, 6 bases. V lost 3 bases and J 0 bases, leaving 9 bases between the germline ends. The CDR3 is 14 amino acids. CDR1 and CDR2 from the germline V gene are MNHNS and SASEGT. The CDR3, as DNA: TGTGCCAGCAGTGACAGGGGCAGCTCCTACGAGCAGTACTTC. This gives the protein CASSDRGSSYEQYF.

The CDR3 loop reads CASSLKGTQNTGELFF. In DNA form, the CDR3 reads TGCGCCAGCAGCTTAAAGGGCACCCAGAACACCGGGGAGCTGTTTTTT. The chain carries TRBV5-1 and TRBJ2-2; D uncertain. The V end was cut by 2 bases, the J end by 1 base, with 12 bases between. The CDR3 has 16 residues. CDR1 SGHRS and CDR2 YFSETQ come from the germline V gene. Looking up the rest from reference TRBV5-1 and TRBJ2-2 gives the full variable domain: KAGVTQTPRYLIKTRGQQVTLSCSPISGHRSVSWYQQTPGQGLQFLFEYFSETQRNKGNFPGRFSGRQFSNSRSEMNVSTLELGDSALYLCASSLKGTQNTGELFFGEGSRLTVL.

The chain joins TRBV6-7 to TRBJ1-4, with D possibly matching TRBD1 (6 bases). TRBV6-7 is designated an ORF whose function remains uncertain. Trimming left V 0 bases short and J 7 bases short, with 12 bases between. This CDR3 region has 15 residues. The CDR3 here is CASSYSQGSGEKLFF. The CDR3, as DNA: TGTGCCAGCAGTTACTCACAGGGTTCGGGTGAAAAACTGTTTTTT.

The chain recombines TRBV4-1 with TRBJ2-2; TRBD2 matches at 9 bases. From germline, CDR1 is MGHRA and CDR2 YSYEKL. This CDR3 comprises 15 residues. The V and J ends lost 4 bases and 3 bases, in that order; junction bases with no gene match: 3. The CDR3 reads CASSPRLADTGELFF. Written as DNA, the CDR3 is TGCGCCAGCAGCCCACGACTAGCGGACACCGGGGAGCTGTTTTTT.

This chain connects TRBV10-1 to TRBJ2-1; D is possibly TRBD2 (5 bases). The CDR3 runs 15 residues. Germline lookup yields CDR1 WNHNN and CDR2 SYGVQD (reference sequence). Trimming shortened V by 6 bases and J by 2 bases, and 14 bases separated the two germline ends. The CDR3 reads CASSPREFTYNEQFF. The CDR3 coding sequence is TGCGCCAGCAGCCCCCGGGAATTTACCTACAATGAGCAGTTCTTC.